This T cell receptor (beta chain) was identified during a study of blood T cell repertoires in COVID-19. This clone appeared once. As originally analysed: Estimation of nucleated cell counts relied on the amplification of reference gene primers. TCRdb keeps only in-frame clones here, not all; method: immunoSEQ multiplex PCR. For V, J and clone size, that table is used; D and trimming come from the DNA. The sample lists 150,000 or so clones; roughly four fifths were seen once. The CDR3 sequence is 12 residues long. The germline V gene encodes CDR1 KGHDR and CDR2 SFDVKD. V dropped 3 bases and J dropped 9 bases, with 8 bases sitting between them.

What was sequenced was peripheral blood. The sequence derives from a woman aged 55-69 years with COVID-19, enrolled during active disease. This chain links TRBV24-1 with TRBJ2-1; D ambiguous. The CDR3 reads CATSDGPFEQFF. The CDR3 DNA follows: TGTGCCACCAGTGATGGGCCCTTTGAGCAGTTCTTC.